This TCR beta chain was profiled in a study of T cell responses to AZD1222 COVID-19 vaccine. Study conclusions and caveats: Baseline antibody screening turned up just a handful of seropositive AZD1222 recipients.

The CDR3 runs to 15 residues. V lost 5 bases to trimming and J lost 3 bases; unmatched junction nucleotides: 9. Germline values: CDR1 LNHDA, CDR2 SQIVND (reference sequence). The data were produced by immunoSEQ multiplex PCR, yet TCRdb's version contains in-frame clones alone and is incomplete. The repertoire holds fewer than 100,000 clones, approximately 85% seen once, with around 13% in the top ten. For this clone: Antigen: not known.

V gene TRBV19 combines with J gene TRBJ1-1; 7 bases fit TRBD1. The TCR was taken from an adult in good health. Sequencing used peripheral blood, obtained on day 0 of AZD1222 vaccination. The CDR3 loop is CASSSPPQGDTEAFF. DNA for the CDR3: TGTGCCAGTAGTTCCCCTCCTCAGGGGGACACTGAAGCTTTCTTT.